The 18 T cell receptor beta chains given below trace back to one sample, sequenced in a study of T cell changes during pregnancy in multiple sclerosis. Here immunoSEQ multiplex PCR was the method, and the copy in TCRdb shows in-frame clones only, minus some. The repertoire holds tens of thousands of clones, 80% to 95% seen once, with roughly 2.5% in the top ten. The source was peripheral blood, collected in the first trimester of pregnancy. All receptors come from a female donor with multiple sclerosis, enrolled in a pregnancy study.

The chain employs TRBV9 and TRBJ1-2; the D gene is possibly TRBD1 (5 bases). The CDR3 runs 17 residues. The ends were cut back, 3 bases at V and 0 bases at J, with 18 bases in the middle. The germline gives CDR1 SGDLS, CDR2 YYNGEE. CDR3 DNA sequence: TGTGCCAGCAGCGCAGATTCCAGGGTCTTAGCTAACTATGGCTACACCTTC. It specifies CASSADSRVLANYGYTF.

This chain uses TRBV18 with TRBJ2-7, with TRBD2 as a possible D gene (6 bases). The CDR3 is made up of 16 amino acids. The V gene lost 3 bases and the J gene lost 6 bases, with 21 bases spanning the gap. Germline CDR1 is KGHSH and CDR2 is LQKENI. CDR3 DNA: TGTGCCAGCTCACCCGCCGTAGCGGCTCAGGGCTCCGAGCAGTACTTC. Residues: CASSPAVAAQGSEQYF. The variable domain in full, with the rest retrieved from reference TRBV18 and TRBJ2-7, is NAGVMQNPRHLVRRRGQEARLRCSPMKGHSHVYWYRQLPEEGLKFMVYLQKENIIDESGMPKERFSAEFPKEGPSILRIQQVVRGDSAAYFCASSPAVAAQGSEQYFGPGTRLTVT.

The genes are TRBV7-9 and TRBJ1-4, with 9 bases matching TRBD1. The junction had 8 bases not matched to a gene; V was cut back by 5 bases and J by 7 bases. The CDR3 covers 15 residues. Germline assignment: CDR1 SEHNR and CDR2 FQNEAQ (reference sequence). For the CDR3, the DNA is TGTGCCAGCAGCCTAACAGGGGGCGCGGGTGAAAAACTGTTTTTT. It codes for CASSLTGGAGEKLFF.

The V and J genes are TRBV18 and TRBJ2-4, with no clear D. Trimming left V 5 bases short and J 8 bases short, with 13 bases between. Germline CDR1 reads KGHSH; CDR2 reads LQKENI. The CDR3 extends over 13 amino acids. The CDR3 DNA follows: TGTGCCAGCTCAAAAGCCCCCGAGGACATTCAGTACTTC. This sequence encodes CASSKAPEDIQYF.

The rearrangement links TRBV19 to TRBJ1-1; 7 bases match TRBD1. CDR1 and CDR2 from the germline V gene are LNHDA and SQIVND (reference sequence). This CDR3 spans 14 amino acids. Unmatched junction bases numbered 5, after V lost 2 bases and J lost 5 bases. The CDR3 DNA sequence: TGTGCCAGTAGTATACGCGCAGGGGGGACTGAAGCTTTCTTT. Protein: CASSIRAGGTEAFF.

The CDR3 DNA reads as TGCGCCAGCAGCCAAGCTACCCAGGGTTTGGTTGAAGCTTTCTTT. Encoded protein: CASSQATQGLVEAFF. J is TRBJ1-1 and V is TRBV4-1, with D possibly being TRBD1 (5 bases). Trimming stripped 1 base from V and 7 bases from J, with 16 bases between. The CDR3 has 15 residues. From germline, CDR1 is MGHRA and CDR2 YSYEKL.

The V call is TRBV30, the J call TRBJ2-4, with 7 bases matching TRBD1. The CDR3 spans 11 residues. Germline CDR1 GTSNPN, CDR2 SVGIG (reference sequence). V shed 3 bases and J 16 bases; nucleotides not matched to a gene: 9. The CDR3 coding sequence is TGTGCCTGGAGGCGACAGGGTAGTTCATACTTC. This gives the protein CAWRRQGSSYF.

This clone was counted between two and nine times. This rearrangement joins TRBV2 to TRBJ1-5; a weak D match, TRBD1 (5 bases). CDR3 length: 14 residues. Trimming stripped 4 bases from V and 4 bases from J, with 11 bases between. Germline assignment: CDR1 SNHLY and CDR2 FYNNEI. CDR3 amino acids: CASSARQGNQPQHF. In DNA, the CDR3 is TGTGCCAGCAGTGCTAGGCAGGGTAATCAGCCCCAGCATTTT.

The chain links TRBV6-5 to TRBJ1-4, with TRBD1 as a possible D gene (6 bases). The germline gives CDR1 MNHEY, CDR2 SVGAGI. Trimming removed 5 bases from V and 5 bases from J, with 15 bases in between. The CDR3 is made up of 15 amino acids. The CDR3 protein is CASSPSTGLNEKLFF. The CDR3 DNA reads TGTGCCAGCAGTCCTTCGACAGGTTTAAATGAAAAACTGTTTTTT.

V and J are TRBV7-9 and TRBJ1-4, with a possible D match to TRBD1 (6 bases). This CDR3 is 14 amino acids long. Between the trimmed V and J ends, which lost 7 bases and 8 bases, there was a span of 17 bases. CDR1 and CDR2 (germline): SEHNR, FQNEAQ (reference sequence). The CDR3, as DNA: TGTGCCAGCACCTGGGGGGGGCCAGGGGAAAAACTGTTTTTT. This codes for CASTWGGPGEKLFF.

The chain links TRBV28 to TRBJ2-7; possibly TRBD1 for D (6 bases). Trimming took off 3 bases at V and 6 bases at J, with 15 bases between the two ends. The CDR3 is made up of 14 amino acids. Germline-derived CDR1 and CDR2 are MDHEN and SYDVKM. This chain's CDR3 is CASSLTGTTSEQYF. In DNA form, the CDR3 reads TGTGCCAGCAGTTTGACCGGGACAACTTCCGAGCAGTACTTC.

This clone was seen a single time. This chain links TRBV30 with TRBJ1-4; D is perhaps TRBD1 (5 bases). The CDR3 totals 14 residues. Germline CDR1 is GTSNPN and CDR2 is SVGIG (reference sequence). The ends were cut back, 0 bases at V and 7 bases at J, with 12 bases in the middle. CDR3 in DNA: TGTGCCTGGAGTGTCCTTGGGGCGAGTGAAAAACTGTTTTTT. It yields the protein CAWSVLGASEKLFF.

The chain links TRBV5-4 to TRBJ2-7, with D perhaps TRBD2 (5 bases). Germline V CDR1 and CDR2: SGHNT, YYREEE (reference sequence). V was clipped by 4 bases and J by 3 bases, with 17 bases between them. The CDR3 covers 15 residues. CDR3 in amino acids: CASSREQASLYEQYF. The CDR3 nucleotides are TGTGCCAGCAGCCGAGAGCAGGCTAGCCTCTACGAGCAGTACTTC. The whole variable domain, filled in from reference TRBV5-4 and TRBJ2-7, reads ETGVTQSPTHLIKTRGQQVTLRCSSQSGHNTVSWYQQALGQGPQFIFQYYREEENGRGNFPPRFSGLQFPNYSSELNVNALELDDSALYLCASSREQASLYEQYFGPGTRLTVT.

The chain uses TRBV5-1 and TRBJ2-1; TRBD2 matches 8 bases. The CDR3 contains 15 residues. Germline assignment: CDR1 SGHRS and CDR2 YFSETQ. Trimming took 5 bases from V and 1 from J; bases not matched to a gene: 5. The CDR3 DNA reads as TGCGCCAGCAGTTTACTAGCGGTTTCCTACAATGAGCAGTTCTTC. Amino acid sequence: CASSLLAVSYNEQFF.

The chain combines TRBV7-9 with TRBJ1-1; D might be TRBD1 (5 bases). This CDR3 has 12 amino acids. Germline loops: CDR1 SEHNR, CDR2 FQNEAQ (reference sequence). Trimming cost V 4 bases and J 6 bases, with 9 bases left between them. CDR3 protein: CASSSVQAEAFF. As DNA, the CDR3 is TGTGCCAGCAGCTCAGTACAGGCTGAAGCTTTCTTT. The variable domain in full, with the rest retrieved from reference TRBV7-9 and TRBJ1-1, is DTGVSQNPRHKITKRGQNVTFRCDPISEHNRLYWYRQTLGQGPEFLTYFQNEAQLEKSRLLSDRFSAERPKGSFSTLEIQRTEQGDSAMYLCASSSVQAEAFFGQGTRLTVV.

V is TRBV27 and J is TRBJ1-1; D might be TRBD1 (6 bases). The V gene lost 6 bases and the J gene lost 10 bases, with 12 bases spanning the gap. This CDR3 is 11 amino acids long. Germline CDR1 is MNHEY and CDR2 is SMNVEV (reference sequence). CDR3 protein: CASSRGHLAFF. The CDR3 DNA is TGTGCCAGCAGCAGGGGACATCTAGCTTTCTTT.

The chain joins TRBV7-9 to TRBJ2-7, with 14 bases fitting TRBD2. V dropped 5 bases and J dropped 5; count of bases not matched to a gene: 8. This CDR3 contains 16 residues. Germline CDR1 SEHNR, CDR2 FQNEAQ (reference sequence). This CDR3 is CASSTPTSGRVNEQYF. In DNA, the CDR3 is TGTGCCAGCAGCACACCGACTAGCGGGAGGGTCAACGAGCAGTACTTC.

The chain employs TRBV5-1 and TRBJ1-2; tentatively, D is TRBD1 (5 bases). Germline V gene lookup returns CDR1 SGHRS and CDR2 YFSETQ. The CDR3 spans 14 residues. Trimming left V 4 bases short and J 4 bases short, with 14 bases between. The CDR3 spells CASSPPGGTYGYTF. Written as DNA, the CDR3 is TGCGCCAGCAGCCCCCCGGGCGGGACCTATGGCTACACCTTC. Together with reference TRBV5-1 and TRBJ1-2, the CDR3 gives the full variable domain: KAGVTQTPRYLIKTRGQQVTLSCSPISGHRSVSWYQQTPGQGLQFLFEYFSETQRNKGNFPGRFSGRQFSNSRSEMNVSTLELGDSALYLCASSPPGGTYGYTFGSGTRLTVV.